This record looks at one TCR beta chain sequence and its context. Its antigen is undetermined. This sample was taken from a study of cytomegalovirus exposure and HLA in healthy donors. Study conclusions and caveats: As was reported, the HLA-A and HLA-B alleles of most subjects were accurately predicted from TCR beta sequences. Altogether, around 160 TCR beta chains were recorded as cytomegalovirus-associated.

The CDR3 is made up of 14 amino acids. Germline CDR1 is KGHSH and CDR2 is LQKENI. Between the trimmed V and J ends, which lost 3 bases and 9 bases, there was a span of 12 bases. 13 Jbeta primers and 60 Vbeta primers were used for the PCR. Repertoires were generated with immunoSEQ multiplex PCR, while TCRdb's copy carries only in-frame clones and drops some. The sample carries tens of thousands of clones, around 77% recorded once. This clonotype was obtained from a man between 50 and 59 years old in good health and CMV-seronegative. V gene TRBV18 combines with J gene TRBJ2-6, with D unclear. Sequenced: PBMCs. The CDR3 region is CASSPATSYNVLTF. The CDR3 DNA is TGTGCCAGCTCACCGGCGACATCCTACAACGTCCTGACTTTC.